Here is one T cell receptor beta chain with its context. The sample belongs to a study of Ad26.COV2.S vaccination and SARS-CoV-2 variants. At the level of the study: The donor was enrolled in the Ad26.COV2.S arm of the COV1001 trial.

This sample's treatment: about 20 received Ad26.COV2.S at low or high dose, single or two shots; roughly 5 received placebo; per-sample allocation not given. Sampling was performed 63 days after the first vaccine or placebo injection. Trimming removed 5 bases at V and 4 bases at J, with 14 bases between. The CDR3 is made up of 14 amino acids. CDR1 SEHNR and CDR2 FQNEAQ come from the germline V gene (reference sequence). Sequenced by immunoSEQ multiplex PCR; TCRdb stores in-frame clones only, minus some. Among about 280,000 clones, more than 70% were seen once, and the ten largest hold 3% to 4%. The sequencing here drew on peripheral blood, taken in a trial of Ad26.COV2.S vaccine versus placebo. The sequence came from a person aged 18-60 years who received the Ad26.COV2.S COVID-19 vaccine or a placebo. The J gene is TRBJ2-5, the V gene TRBV7-9; no firm D call. This CDR3 is CASSPQVVGETQYF. The CDR3 nucleotides read TGTGCCAGCAGCCCCCAGGTCGTCGGAGAGACCCAGTACTTC.